The table lists the clone carrying this TCR beta chain with a few counts. Deletions cut 6 bases from V and 5 bases from J, with 19 bases between. The length of the CDR3 is 15 residues. This sample was included in a study of early T cells in non-severe SARS-CoV-2 infection. Whole-study context: The authors sequenced bulk RNA from unsorted whole blood, leaving chains unpaired.

TCRdb reanalysed the 5' RACE reads using MiXCR and keeps one entry per CDR3 protein. The data show just over 60,000 distinct CDR3 sequences, with 8.5% to 9.5% seen just once and 0.95% to 1.5% held by the top ten. The sample consisted of whole blood. The genes are TRBV12-3 or TRBV12-4 and TRBJ1-1; a weak D match, TRBD1 (5 bases). The origin of this receptor is an adult who was a healthcare worker with PCR-confirmed SARS-CoV-2 infection or an uninfected control (not recorded which). The CDR3 reads CASSTQGGGMTEAFF. Here the CDR3 DNA reads TGTGCCAGCAGCACCCAGGGCGGAGGGATGACTGAAGCTTTCTTT.